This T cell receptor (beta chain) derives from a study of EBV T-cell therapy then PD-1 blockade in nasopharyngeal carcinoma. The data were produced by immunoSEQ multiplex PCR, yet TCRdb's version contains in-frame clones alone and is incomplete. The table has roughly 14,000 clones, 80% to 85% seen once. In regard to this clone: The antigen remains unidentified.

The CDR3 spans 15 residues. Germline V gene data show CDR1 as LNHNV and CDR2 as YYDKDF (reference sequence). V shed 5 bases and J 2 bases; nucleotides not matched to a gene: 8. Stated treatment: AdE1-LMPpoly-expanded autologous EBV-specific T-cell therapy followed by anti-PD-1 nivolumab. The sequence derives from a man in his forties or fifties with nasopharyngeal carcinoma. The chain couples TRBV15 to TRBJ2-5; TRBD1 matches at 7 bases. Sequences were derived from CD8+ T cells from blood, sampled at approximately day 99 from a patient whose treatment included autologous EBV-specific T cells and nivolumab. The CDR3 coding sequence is TGTGCCACCAGCTTAGAGGGGGCTCCTCAAGAGACCCAGTACTTC. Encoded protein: CATSLEGAPQETQYF. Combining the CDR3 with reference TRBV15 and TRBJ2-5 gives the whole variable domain DAMVIQNPRYQVTQFGKPVTLSCSQTLNHNVMYWYQQKSSQAPKLLFHYYDKDFNNEADTPDNFQSRRPNTSFCFLDIRSPGLGDTAMYLCATSLEGAPQETQYFGPGTRLLVL.